The clone carrying this T cell receptor beta chain came up many times. Its matching antigen is unknown. The lymph nodes were axillary draining lymph nodes from breast cancer patients. TCRdb independently ran MiXCR on the multiplex PCR reads; one entry per CDR3 protein. The data hold roughly 110,000 distinct CDR3 sequences, with roughly 33% observed a single time. V dropped 3 bases and J dropped 2; count of bases not matched to a gene: 15. The V gene's germline CDR1 is SGHAT and CDR2 FQNNGV. This CDR3 contains 19 residues. These data come from a study of breast tumors, draining lymph nodes, adjacent tissues. Study results and caveats: Findings are consistent with lymph node origin and intratumoral expansion of most tumor T cells. Tumor and nontumor repertoires were significantly more similar in luminal-like than in basal-like breast cancer. The lymph node origin of tumor T cells was framed as consistent with a hypothesis, not demonstrated.

Source material: axillary lymph node tissue. The receptor's source is a female donor with breast cancer. Some clones in this sample may be carry-over from other donors' samples. The chain uses TRBV11-2 and TRBJ2-7; 11 bases agree with TRBD2. The CDR3: CASSLERLHVAGGAYEQYF. The CDR3 bases are TGTGCCAGCAGCTTGGAGAGACTCCACGTAGCGGGAGGGGCCTACGAGCAGTACTTC.